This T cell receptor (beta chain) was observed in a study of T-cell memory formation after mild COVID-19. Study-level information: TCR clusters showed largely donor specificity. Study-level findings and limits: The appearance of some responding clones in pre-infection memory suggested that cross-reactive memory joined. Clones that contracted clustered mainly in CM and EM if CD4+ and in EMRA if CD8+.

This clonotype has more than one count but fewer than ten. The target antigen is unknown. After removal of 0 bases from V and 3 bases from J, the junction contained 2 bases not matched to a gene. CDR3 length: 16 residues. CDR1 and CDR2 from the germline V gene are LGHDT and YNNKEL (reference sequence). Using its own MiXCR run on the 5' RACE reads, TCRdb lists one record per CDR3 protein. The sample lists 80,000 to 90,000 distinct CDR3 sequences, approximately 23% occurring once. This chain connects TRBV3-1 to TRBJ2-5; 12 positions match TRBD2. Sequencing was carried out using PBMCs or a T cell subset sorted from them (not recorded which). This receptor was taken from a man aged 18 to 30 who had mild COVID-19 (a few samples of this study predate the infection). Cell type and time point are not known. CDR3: CASSQETSGGEETQYF. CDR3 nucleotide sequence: TGTGCCAGCAGCCAAGAGACTAGCGGGGGTGAAGAGACCCAGTACTTC.